This TCR beta chain is from a study of monozygotic twins with inflammatory bowel disease. Study-wide findings and caveats: IBD patients displayed reduced TCRbeta diversity (inverse Simpson) when set against healthy co-twins. Distinct T cell subtypes could not be told apart.

With regard to this clonotype: The antigen is not known.

Total RNA was isolated from whole blood without T cell sorting. The germline gives CDR1 KGHDR, CDR2 SFDVKD. The CDR3 covers 15 residues. Each UMI, carrying a 6-nucleotide sample barcode, came from template switching. TCRdb re-analyzed the 5' RACE reads; it lists each CDR3 protein once, without DNA. This table holds about 300,000 distinct CDR3 sequences. The sequenced sample was blood. The rearrangement joins TRBV24-1 to TRBJ1-5; checking the TCRdb D call of TRBD1 is not possible without DNA. The origin of this receptor is a human donor with ulcerative colitis or Crohn's disease, or a healthy co-twin of an affected twin (not recorded which). CDR3 region: CATSERQGGTQPQHF.